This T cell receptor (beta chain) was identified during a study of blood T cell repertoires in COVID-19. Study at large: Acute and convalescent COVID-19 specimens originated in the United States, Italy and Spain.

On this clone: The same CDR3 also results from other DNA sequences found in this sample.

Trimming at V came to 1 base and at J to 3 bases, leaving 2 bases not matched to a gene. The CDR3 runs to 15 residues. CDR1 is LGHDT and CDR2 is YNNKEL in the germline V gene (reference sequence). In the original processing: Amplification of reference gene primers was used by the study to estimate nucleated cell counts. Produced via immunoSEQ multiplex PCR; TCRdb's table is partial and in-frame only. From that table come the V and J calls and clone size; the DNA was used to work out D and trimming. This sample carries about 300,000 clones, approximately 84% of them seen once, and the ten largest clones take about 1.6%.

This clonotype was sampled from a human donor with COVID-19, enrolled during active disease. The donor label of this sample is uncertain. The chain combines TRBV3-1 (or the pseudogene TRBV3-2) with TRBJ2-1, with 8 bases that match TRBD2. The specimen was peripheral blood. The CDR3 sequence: CASSQVSGSYNEQFF. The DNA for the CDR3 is TGTGCCAGCAGCCAAGTAAGCGGGAGCTACAATGAGCAGTTCTTC.